This TCR beta chain comes out of a study of shared clonotypes between healthy human individuals (TCRdb year 2020). At the level of the whole study: The cohort comprised two women and three men aged 18 to 49 years. Per donor, leukapheresis produced somewhere between about 0.8 and 9.5 billion PBMCs. For each donor, CD4 naive and CD4 memory were each run on three plates, CD8 naive on two plates, and CD8 memory on one plate. To estimate repertoire size and how much clonotype sharing occurs between individuals, the study deeply sequenced the blood TCR repertoires of about five healthy adults. Libraries were prepared and TCR repertoires were sequenced by different laboratories using diverse techniques, in order to increase sequencing depth and limit assay-specific biases. Summary of the overall study and its limitations: Incomplete sequencing was indicated by rarefaction of sorted-subset datasets, despite the large sequencing depth. Clonotypes shared by all four sorted-subset donors showed higher generation probabilities than non-shared clonotypes. Sampling was restricted to blood, and TCR repertoires in tissues likely differ from the TCR repertoires found in blood. Pairwise subsampling led to the expectation that sequencing depth would affect the degree of clonotype sharing among donors. When several donors were compared, the shared fraction of clonotypes was approximately 5% for naive CD4, about 4% for naive CD8, about 2.4% for memory CD4, and about 0.36% for memory CD8. Because the study included only a small number of donors, the genetic and exposure-history diversity represented was limited. Naive subsets generally had larger estimated clonotype richness than memory subsets did.

Using the deep immunoSEQ assay, TCR CDR3 regions were amplified from genomic DNA by multiplex PCR. Extracted genomic DNA from each cell subset was spread evenly across all wells of several immunoSEQ 96-well plates, with each plate serving as a replicate. For sorted subsets, about 200 ng genomic DNA, equal to some 28,000 T cell genomes, was loaded into each replicate PCR. Purified libraries were measured with a Qubit 3.0 fluorometer, size-checked on a Bioanalyzer 2100, and measured again with the KAPA Library Quantification kit. A separate single-read 150-cycle Illumina NextSeq 550 flow cell was used to sequence each immunoSEQ 96-well plate. The original methods were these. The immunoSEQ output contained only junctional sequences without quality scores, so filtering could not match that applied to full-length reads. To assign V/J genes and CDR3, sequences were annotated against IMGT germline references using PyIR, a Python wrapper for IgBLAST v1.9. Any read was removed if the V/J assignment was weak (E-value above 1e-6), the CDR3 was missing, or the read contained stop codons, out-of-frame junctions, or ambiguous translated residues. V3J clonotypes were defined as sequences sharing an identical inferred V gene, J gene, and CDR3 amino acid sequence. To compute the percentage overlap between repertoires, the number of shared unique clonotypes was divided by the size of the smaller repertoire. Repertoire richness was assessed with RTK rarefaction, the Chao1 estimator, and Recon v2.1 estimates of unobserved clonotypes. For all TCRbeta clonotypes obtained by the gDNA method from a handful of donors, generation probabilities were computed with OLGA. Held by TCRdb, this immuneACCESS table contains in-frame sequences only and omits some clones. Under half of the omission traces to an unresolved V gene where checked; the cause of the rest is unknown. V and J calls and clone size are those listed in that table; D and trimming were worked out from the DNA. The sample yields 2 million to 2.5 million clones; about 94% were counted once. Over 0.1% of the sample goes to the ten largest clones.

From a lookup of the germline V gene, CDR1 and CDR2 are SGHVS and FQNEAQ. V lost 0 bases and J lost 4 bases; the stretch between them is 12 bases long. The CDR3 starts with the cysteine, ends with the phenylalanine, and has 15 residues. Left in the record is the CDR3 DNA by itself, 45 bases read in frame from the first base. With respect to this clone: Which antigen it targets is not known. Qualities for individual bases were not recorded, and no much larger clone is one base off.

The donors were healthy, HIV-negative adults with no recently reported acute infections or vaccinations. Every donor was a Caucasian adult living in Nashville, Tennessee, USA. CD4+ T cells were enriched by magnetic negative selection, after which naive cells were positively selected on CD45RA and the negative fraction was taken as the memory subset. After blood collection by leukapheresis, PBMCs were isolated using Ficoll-Histopaque density gradient centrifugation and then cryopreserved in the vapor phase of liquid nitrogen. Analytical flow cytometry was used to check the purity and quantity of each magnetically sorted T cell population. Genomic DNA was isolated from every sorted fraction and measured by UV absorbance on a Nanodrop 2000c.

The TCR was taken from a man between 18 and 35 years old in good health. Here the chain combines TRBV7-8 and TRBJ1-1, with no confident D gene call. The sample taken for sequencing was naive CD4+ T cells sorted from blood. The cell subset or site label, read with the paper, signifies: CD45RA+ positively selected. The CDR3 is CASSLARQSSTEAFF. The DNA sequence is TGTGCCAGCAGCTTAGCGCGACAATCGAGCACTGAAGCTTTCTTT. The full variable domain, completed from the reference TRBV7-8 and TRBJ1-1 proteins outside the CDR3, reads GAGVSQSPRYKVAKRGQDVALRCDPISGHVSLFWYQQALGQGPEFLTYFQNEAQLDKSGLPSDRFFAERPEGSVSTLKIQRTQQEDSAVYLCASSLARQSSTEAFFGQGTRLTVV.